This is a list of T cell receptor beta chains from one sample in a study of blood T cell repertoires in COVID-19. Data came from immunoSEQ multiplex PCR; TCRdb stores just in-frame clones and leaves some out. The table records 60,000 to 85,000 clones, approximately 86% of them present only once. The source material was peripheral blood. The receptors originated from a human donor in a cohort sampled during active COVID-19. The CDR3 runs from the conserved cysteine through the conserved F or W. D genes are given only for firm matches. Clone size is not always given. Where it is, it says once, few, many or a class for expanded clones.

j_gene: TRBJ1-2
abundance: -
len: 14
d_gene: TRBD1
v_gene: TRBV28
CDR3nt: TGTGCCAGCAGTGACAGGGCTCACCTCTATGGCTACACCTTC
CDR3aa: CASSDRAHLYGYTF

j_gene: TRBJ1-2
abundance: -
len: 12
d_gene: TRBD1
v_gene: TRBV19
CDR3nt: TGTGCCAGTACGACAGGGGGCACAAGCTACACCTTC
CDR3aa: CASTTGGTSYTF

j_gene: TRBJ2-5
abundance: -
len: 13
d_gene: -
v_gene: TRBV20-1
CDR3nt: TGCAGTGCTAGTTTCAGGGTTGGCGAGACCCAGTACTTC
CDR3aa: CSASFRVGETQYF

j_gene: TRBJ2-5
abundance: -
len: 17
d_gene: TRBD1
v_gene: TRBV7-6
CDR3nt: TGTGCCAGCAGCTTATACCTGACAGGGATCAACCAAGAGACCCAGTACTTC
CDR3aa: CASSLYLTGINQETQYF

j_gene: TRBJ2-7
abundance: -
len: 17
d_gene: TRBD1
v_gene: TRBV23-1
CDR3nt: TGCGCCAGCAGTCAATCAAAAGGAGGACAGGGGGCCTGGGAGCAGTACTTC
CDR3aa: CASSQSKGGQGAWEQYF

j_gene: TRBJ2-4
abundance: -
len: 18
d_gene: TRBD1
v_gene: TRBV2
CDR3nt: TGTGCCAGCAGTGAAGCCCCGGACAGGATAAATATCAAAAACATTCAGTACTTC
CDR3aa: CASSEAPDRINIKNIQYF

j_gene: TRBJ2-4
abundance: -
len: 15
d_gene: -
v_gene: TRBV5-4
CDR3nt: TGTGCCAGCAGCTTGCGGGGGACAGCCAAAAACATTCAGTACTTC
CDR3aa: CASSLRGTAKNIQYF

j_gene: TRBJ1-5
abundance: -
len: 14
d_gene: -
v_gene: TRBV5-8
CDR3nt: TGTGCCGGCGGGGGGGCCAGCAACCATCAGCCCCAGCATTTT
CDR3aa: CAGGGASNHQPQHF

j_gene: TRBJ2-2
abundance: -
len: 15
d_gene: -
v_gene: TRBV7-8
CDR3nt: TGTGCCAGCAGCTTAAGGCAGGGGAGTGCCGGGGAGCTGTTTTTT
CDR3aa: CASSLRQGSAGELFF

j_gene: TRBJ1-2
abundance: once
len: 15
d_gene: -
v_gene: TRBV3-1/TRBV3-2
CDR3nt: TGTGCCAGCAGCCAAGCGTGGCAGGCAAACTATGGCTACACCTTC
CDR3aa: CASSQAWQANYGYTF

j_gene: TRBJ2-7
abundance: -
len: 14
d_gene: TRBD1
v_gene: TRBV30
CDR3nt: TGTGCCTGGAGCCAAGGGTTAACAGGGGAAGAGCAGTACTTC
CDR3aa: CAWSQGLTGEEQYF

j_gene: TRBJ2-3
abundance: -
len: 14
d_gene: TRBD1
v_gene: TRBV6-5
CDR3nt: TGTGCCAGCAGCCAGGGACAGGGGGCCCATACGCAGTATTTT
CDR3aa: CASSQGQGAHTQYF

j_gene: TRBJ2-3
abundance: once
len: 14
d_gene: TRBD2
v_gene: TRBV6-5
CDR3nt: TGTGCCAGCAGTCTAGCGGTTAGCACAGATACGCAGTATTTT
CDR3aa: CASSLAVSTDTQYF

j_gene: TRBJ2-3
abundance: -
len: 18
d_gene: TRBD2
v_gene: TRBV15
CDR3nt: TGTGCCACCAGCAGAGATCAAGGACTAGCGGGGGGGTTAGATACGCAGTATTTT
CDR3aa: CATSRDQGLAGGLDTQYF

j_gene: TRBJ2-1
abundance: -
len: 16
d_gene: TRBD1
v_gene: TRBV7-2
CDR3nt: TGTGCCAGCAGCCCTCGGGACAGGGGGGGTTCACAGGAGCAGTTCTTC
CDR3aa: CASSPRDRGGSQEQFF

j_gene: TRBJ2-3
abundance: -
len: 16
d_gene: -
v_gene: TRBV10-3
CDR3nt: TGTGCCATCAGTGAGTCAGCAGGGGTGAGCACAGATACGCAGTATTTT
CDR3aa: CAISESAGVSTDTQYF

j_gene: TRBJ2-5
abundance: -
len: 15
d_gene: -
v_gene: TRBV29-1
CDR3nt: TGCAGCGCCCAGGGGACCGCCGAGATTCAAGAGACCCAGTACTTC
CDR3aa: CSAQGTAEIQETQYF

j_gene: TRBJ2-2
abundance: -
len: 15
d_gene: -
v_gene: TRBV2
CDR3nt: TGTGCCAGCAGTGTGTGGGGGCAAGACACCGGGGAGCTGTTTTTT
CDR3aa: CASSVWGQDTGELFF

j_gene: TRBJ2-7
abundance: -
len: 14
d_gene: TRBD1
v_gene: TRBV5-5
CDR3nt: TGTGCCAGCAGCTTGGACAGGGGAGTAACAGGGGAGTACTTC
CDR3aa: CASSLDRGVTGEYF

j_gene: TRBJ1-1
abundance: -
len: 14
d_gene: -
v_gene: TRBV5-1
CDR3nt: TGCGCCAGCAGCTTGGACGGGGGGAACACTGAAGCTTTCTTT
CDR3aa: CASSLDGGNTEAFF

j_gene: TRBJ1-2
abundance: -
len: 15
d_gene: TRBD1
v_gene: TRBV5-1
CDR3nt: TGCGCCAGCAGCTTCCAAGGGACAGGGATCTATGGCTACACCTTC
CDR3aa: CASSFQGTGIYGYTF

j_gene: TRBJ2-4
abundance: -
len: 18
d_gene: -
v_gene: TRBV11-2
CDR3nt: TGTGCCAGCAGCTTAGGGCCCCGGTGGGGGGTAGCCAAAAACATTCAGTACTTC
CDR3aa: CASSLGPRWGVAKNIQYF

j_gene: TRBJ1-2
abundance: -
len: 14
d_gene: -
v_gene: TRBV2
CDR3nt: TGTGCCAGCAGTGAAAATGGAGACTCCTATGGCTACACCTTC
CDR3aa: CASSENGDSYGYTF